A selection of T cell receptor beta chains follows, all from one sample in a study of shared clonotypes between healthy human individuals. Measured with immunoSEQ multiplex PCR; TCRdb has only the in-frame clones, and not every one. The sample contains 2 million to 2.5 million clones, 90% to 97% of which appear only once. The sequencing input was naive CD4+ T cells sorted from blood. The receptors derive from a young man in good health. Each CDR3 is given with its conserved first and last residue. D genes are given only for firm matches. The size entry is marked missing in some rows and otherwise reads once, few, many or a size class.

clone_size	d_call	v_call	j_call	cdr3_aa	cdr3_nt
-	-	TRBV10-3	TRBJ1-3	CAISEEGVGGNTIYF	TGTGCCATCAGTGAAGAGGGGGTCGGTGGAAACACCATATATTTT
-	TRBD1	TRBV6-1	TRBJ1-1	CASSARDRGVPMNTEAFF	TGTGCCAGCAGTGCCCGGGACAGGGGTGTCCCAATGAACACTGAAGCTTTCTTT
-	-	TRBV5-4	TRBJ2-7	CASSGSGYEQYF	TGTGCCAGCAGCGGGAGCGGCTACGAGCAGTACTTC
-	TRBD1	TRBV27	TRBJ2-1	CASSFQGDNEQFF	TGTGCCAGCAGTTTCCAGGGGGACAATGAGCAGTTCTTC
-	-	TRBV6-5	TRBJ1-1	CASSYEATEAFF	TGTGCCAGCAGTTACGAGGCCACTGAAGCTTTCTTT
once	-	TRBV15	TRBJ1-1	CATSRDRGPVTEAFF	TGTGCCACCAGCAGAGACAGGGGCCCTGTTACTGAAGCTTTCTTT
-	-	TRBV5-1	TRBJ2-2	CASSSRPESTGELFF	TGCGCCAGCAGCTCGAGGCCGGAGAGCACCGGGGAGCTGTTTTTT
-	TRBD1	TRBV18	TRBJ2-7	CASSPPVGTGSYEQYF	TGTGCCAGCTCACCACCGGTAGGGACAGGATCCTACGAGCAGTACTTC
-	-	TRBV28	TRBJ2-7	CASSTRAYEQYF	TGTGCCAGCAGCACCAGGGCTTACGAGCAGTACTTC
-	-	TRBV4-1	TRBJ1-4	CASSQGLSTTNEKLFF	TGCGCCAGCAGCCAGGGGCTGTCCACAACTAATGAAAAACTGTTTTTT
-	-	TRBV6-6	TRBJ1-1	CASSYKQTMNTEAFF	TGTGCCAGCAGTTACAAACAGACTATGAACACTGAAGCTTTCTTT
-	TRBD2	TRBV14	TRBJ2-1	CASSQETGGGAHNEQFF	TGTGCCAGCAGCCAAGAGACGGGCGGGGGGGCCCACAATGAGCAGTTCTTC
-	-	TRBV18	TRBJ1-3	CASSSDGFSGNTIYF	TGTGCCAGCTCGTCCGACGGATTCTCTGGAAACACCATATATTTT
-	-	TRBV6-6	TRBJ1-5	CASSYFSNQPQHF	TGTGCCAGCAGTTACTTTAGCAATCAGCCCCAGCATTTT
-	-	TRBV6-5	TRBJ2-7	CASSYSAGPYEQYF	TGTGCCAGCAGTTACTCGGCGGGTCCCTACGAGCAGTACTTC
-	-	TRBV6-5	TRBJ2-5	CASSYWGEETQYF	TGTGCCAGCAGTTACTGGGGGGAAGAGACCCAGTACTTC
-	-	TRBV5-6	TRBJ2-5	CASSLEETQYF	TGTGCCAGCAGCTTGGAGGAGACCCAGTACTTC
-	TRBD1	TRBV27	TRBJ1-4	CASSLSSPGQFNEKLFF	TGTGCCAGCAGTTTATCCTCCCCGGGACAGTTTAATGAAAAACTGTTTTTT
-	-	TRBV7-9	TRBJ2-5	CASSLGLGQWKGETQYF	TGTGCCAGCAGCTTAGGATTAGGACAATGGAAGGGCGAGACCCAGTACTTC
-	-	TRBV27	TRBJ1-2	CASMVTDNYGYTF	TGTGCCAGCATGGTGACGGACAATTATGGCTACACCTTC
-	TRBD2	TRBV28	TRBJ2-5	CASRRAGGPQETQYF	TGTGCCAGCAGGAGAGCGGGGGGGCCCCAAGAGACCCAGTACTTC
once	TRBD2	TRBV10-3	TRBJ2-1	CAISATSGGAYNEQFF	TGTGCCATCAGTGCGACTAGCGGGGGGGCCTACAATGAGCAGTTCTTC
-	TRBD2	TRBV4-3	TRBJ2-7	CASSQALAGSYEQYF	TGCGCCAGCAGCCAAGCCCTAGCGGGATCCTACGAGCAGTACTTC
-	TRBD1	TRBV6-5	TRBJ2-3	CASSYRDSSTDTQYF	TGTGCCAGCAGTTACCGGGACAGTAGCACAGATACGCAGTATTTT
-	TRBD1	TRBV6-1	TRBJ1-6	CASARDRGNSPLHF	TGTGCCAGCGCCAGGGACAGGGGGAATTCACCCCTCCACTTT
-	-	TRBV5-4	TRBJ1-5	CASSSKYRENSNQPQHF	TGTGCCAGCAGCTCGAAGTACCGGGAGAATAGCAATCAGCCCCAGCATTTT
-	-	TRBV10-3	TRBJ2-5	CASLAAGQETQYF	TGTGCCTCCTTGGCAGCTGGACAAGAGACCCAGTACTTC
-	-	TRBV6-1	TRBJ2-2	CASTTRRFTTGELFF	TGTGCCAGCACCACCCGACGATTCACCACCGGGGAGCTGTTTTTT
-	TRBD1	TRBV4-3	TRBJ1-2	CASSQDRVGGYTF	TGCGCCAGCAGCCAGGACAGGGTAGGTGGCTACACCTTC
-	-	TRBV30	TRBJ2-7	CAWTKGVSYEQYF	TGTGCCTGGACTAAGGGTGTAAGCTACGAGCAGTACTTC
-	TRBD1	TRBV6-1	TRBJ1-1	CASRNRGLATEAFF	TGTGCCAGCAGAAACAGGGGGCTGGCGACTGAAGCTTTCTTT
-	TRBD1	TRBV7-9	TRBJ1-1	CASSWGTGASMEAFF	TGTGCCAGCAGCTGGGGGACAGGGGCCTCGATGGAGGCTTTCTTT
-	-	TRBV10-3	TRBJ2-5	CATGRYQETQYF	TGTGCCACCGGTCGGTACCAAGAGACCCAGTACTTC
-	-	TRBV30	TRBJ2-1	CAWSPGPPGNEQFF	TGTGCCTGGAGTCCGGGACCACCGGGGAATGAGCAGTTCTTC
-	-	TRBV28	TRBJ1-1	CASSSGQPNTEAFF	TGTGCCAGCAGTTCTGGACAGCCCAACACTGAAGCTTTCTTT
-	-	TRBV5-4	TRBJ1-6	CASRIMATNSPLHF	TGTGCCAGCAGGATTATGGCAACGAATTCACCCCTCCACTTT
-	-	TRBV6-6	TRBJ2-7	CASSHRQGEQYF	TGTGCCAGCAGCCATCGTCAGGGCGAGCAGTACTTC
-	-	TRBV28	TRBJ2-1	CAIAGGLDEQFF	TGTGCCATCGCGGGTGGTTTGGATGAGCAGTTCTTC
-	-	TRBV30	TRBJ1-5	CAWTPGNWDQPQHF	TGTGCCTGGACCCCGGGGAACTGGGATCAGCCCCAGCATTTT
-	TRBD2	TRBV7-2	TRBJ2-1	CASSFPGRAFYEQFF	TGTGCCAGCAGCTTCCCCGGGAGGGCCTTTTATGAGCAGTTCTTC
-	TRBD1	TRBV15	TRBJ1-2	CATVLDPGQGSYGYTF	TGTGCCACCGTTCTCGATCCGGGACAGGGGTCCTATGGCTACACCTTC
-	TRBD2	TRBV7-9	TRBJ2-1	CASSLVGFSGSVDEQFF	TGTGCCAGCAGCTTAGTCGGATTTAGCGGGAGCGTCGATGAGCAGTTCTTC
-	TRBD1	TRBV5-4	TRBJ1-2	CASSAPLDRVRGYTF	TGTGCCAGCAGCGCGCCCCTGGACAGGGTACGGGGCTACACCTTC
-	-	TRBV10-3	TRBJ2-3	CATGSILSTDTQYF	TGTGCCACCGGGTCCATTCTTAGCACAGATACGCAGTATTTT
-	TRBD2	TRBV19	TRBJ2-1	CASSILPSGSYNEQFF	TGTGCCAGTAGTATTCTTCCTAGCGGGTCGTACAATGAGCAGTTCTTC
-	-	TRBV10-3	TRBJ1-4	CATRGGEDEKLFF	TGTGCCACCCGAGGGGGGGAAGATGAAAAACTGTTTTTT
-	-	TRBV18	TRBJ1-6	CASSSKEVKGPTSPLHF	TGTGCCAGCTCATCCAAGGAGGTGAAGGGCCCCACTTCACCCCTCCACTTT
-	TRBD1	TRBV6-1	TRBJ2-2	CASSLQGAGSGELFF	TGTGCCAGCAGTCTACAGGGGGCTGGGTCCGGGGAGCTGTTTTTT
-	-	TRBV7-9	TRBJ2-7	CASSLTWDYEQYF	TGTGCCAGCAGCTTAACATGGGACTACGAGCAGTACTTC